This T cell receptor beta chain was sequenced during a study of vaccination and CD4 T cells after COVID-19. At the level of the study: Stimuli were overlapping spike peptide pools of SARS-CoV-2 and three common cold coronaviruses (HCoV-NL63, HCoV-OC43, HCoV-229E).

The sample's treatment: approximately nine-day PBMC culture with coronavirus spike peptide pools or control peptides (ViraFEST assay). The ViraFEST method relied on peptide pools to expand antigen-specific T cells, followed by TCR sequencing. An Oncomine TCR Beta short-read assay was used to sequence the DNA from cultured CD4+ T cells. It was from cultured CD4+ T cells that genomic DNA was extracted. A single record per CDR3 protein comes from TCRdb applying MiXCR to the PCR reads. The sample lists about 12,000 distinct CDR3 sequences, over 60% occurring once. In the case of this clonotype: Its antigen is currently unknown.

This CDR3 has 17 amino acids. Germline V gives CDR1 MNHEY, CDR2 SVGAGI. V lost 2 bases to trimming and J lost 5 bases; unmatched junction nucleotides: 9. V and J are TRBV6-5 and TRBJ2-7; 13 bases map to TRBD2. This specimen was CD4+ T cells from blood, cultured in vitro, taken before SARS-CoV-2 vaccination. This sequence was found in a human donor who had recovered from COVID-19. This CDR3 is CASSYAGLAGALNEQYF. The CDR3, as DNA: TGTGCCAGCAGTTACGCCGGACTAGCGGGAGCCCTCAACGAGCAGTACTTC.